This T cell receptor (beta chain) originates from a study of T cell responses to AZD1222 COVID-19 vaccine. General study points: White British people made up most donors, females outnumbered males, and clonal diversity was possibly underestimated. There were repertoire samples only from the period after the peak T cell response.

Germline CDR1 and CDR2: SEHNR and FQNEAQ (reference sequence). V was trimmed by 0 bases and J by 6 bases, leaving 13 bases between them. The CDR3 totals 15 residues. Data came from immunoSEQ multiplex PCR; TCRdb stores just in-frame clones and leaves some out. The repertoire holds about 120,000 clones, with roughly 87% as singletons. A remark on this clone: Antigen: not known.

The receptor comes from an adult in good health. The chain is built from TRBV7-9 and TRBJ2-3, with D unresolved. The starting material was peripheral blood, obtained on day 0 of MenACWY control vaccination. The CDR3 DNA reads TGTGCCAGCAGCTTAGCGGTAGTCGGCCTGGATACGCAGTATTTT. It is translated as CASSLAVVGLDTQYF.